The clone carrying this TCR beta chain was recorded a few times. The antigen is unknown. Unique molecular identifiers were present on the cDNA, which also gained a universal primer site by template switching. TCRdb reanalysed the 5' RACE reads using MiXCR and keeps one entry per CDR3 protein. The sample carries 1.5 million to 2 million distinct CDR3 sequences, under 35% recorded once. The data originate from a study of identical twins. General study results and limits: Its conclusions, products of cross-sectional statistical analysis, did not come from following the same donors.

CDR3 length: 19 residues. V lost 3 bases and J 0 bases, leaving 22 bases between the germline ends. The sequence was obtained from a newborn girl in good health. The chain recombines TRBV12-3 or TRBV12-4 with TRBJ2-3; D remains ambiguous. Sequences were obtained from cord blood. In nucleotides, the CDR3 is TGTGCCAGCAGTTTTATTTTTCGGGTGGTCCCCATTAGCACAGATACGCAGTATTTT. It codes for CASSFIFRVVPISTDTQYF.